There are a few counts of the clone carrying this TCR beta chain. One entry per CDR3 protein, called by TCRdb with MiXCR from the 5' RACE reads. The sample shows about 53,000 distinct CDR3 sequences, about 14% of them seen only once. The data were obtained in a study of T cells of healthy individuals. Germline loops: CDR1 SQVTM, CDR2 ANQGSEA. The CDR3 runs 16 residues. Trimming shortened V by 4 bases and J by 0 bases, and 17 bases separated the two germline ends. This sequence was found in a human donor in good health. V and J are TRBV29-1 and TRBJ2-3, with D perhaps being TRBD1 or TRBD2 (5 bases each). The CDR3 DNA reads as TGCAGCGTTGTGACGTTCGAGGGGTTCAGCACAGATACGCAGTATTTT. The encoded protein is CSVVTFEGFSTDTQYF.